This TCR beta chain was captured in a study of T cells in Graves' hyperthyroidism and ophthalmopathy. Comments on this clonotype: The junction and the germline gene differ at one end; a read error may be behind it.

The investigators amplified TCR beta CDR3 regions from RNA transcripts. The HTBI primer set drove a first-round RT-PCR of the TCR CDR3. From the multiplex PCR reads, TCRdb called clonotypes with MiXCR, one entry per CDR3 protein. Among a few hundred thousand distinct CDR3 sequences, less than 25% were seen once, and the ten largest hold about 30%. The CDR3 is 15 amino acids. Germline V gene data show CDR1 as LGHDT and CDR2 as YNNKEL (reference sequence). The source is a man aged 18 to 29 with Graves' hyperthyroidism. The rearrangement uses TRBV3-1 and TRBJ2-5; 9 nucleotides line up with TRBD2. Input material: blood. The CDR3 protein is CASSQVAGGPQTQYF. The CDR3 nucleotides are TGTGCCAGCAGTCAAGTCGCGGGGGGGCCTCAGACCCAGTACTTC.